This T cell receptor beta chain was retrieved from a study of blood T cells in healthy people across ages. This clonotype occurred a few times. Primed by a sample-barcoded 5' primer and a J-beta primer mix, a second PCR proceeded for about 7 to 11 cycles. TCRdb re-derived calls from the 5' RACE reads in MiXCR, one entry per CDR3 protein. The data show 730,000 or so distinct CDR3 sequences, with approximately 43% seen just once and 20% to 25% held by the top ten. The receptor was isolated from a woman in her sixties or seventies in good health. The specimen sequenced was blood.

The CDR3 is CASLPSGGSSYEQYF. Here the CDR3 DNA reads TGTGCCAGCCTCCCTTCCGGGGGGTCCTCCTACGAGCAGTACTTC. The chain joins TRBV6-5 to TRBJ2-7; TRBD2 matches 7 bases. Trimming took 8 bases from V and 0 from J; bases not matched to a gene: 10. Germline CDR1 and CDR2: MNHEY and SVGAGI. CDR3 length: 15 residues.